Given below is one T cell receptor beta chain in context. The antigen is not known. This entry belongs to a study of vaccination and CD4 T cells after COVID-19. Overall study: Each control was exposed to a CEFX pool, an HIV-1 Nef pool, or no peptide at all. Study-level findings and limits: This study had few convalescent patients and no early post-infection samples. Only post-vaccination samples contained a median roughly 86% of the reactive clones in convalescent patients.

Documented time point: late sampling 161 to 241 days after vaccination in a few convalescent patients. As for treatment: approximately 11-day PBMC culture with coronavirus spike peptide pools or control peptides (ViraFEST assay). ViraFEST expanded antigen-specific T cells with peptide pools, then sequenced TCRs. Sequenced with the Oncomine TCR Beta short-read assay was DNA taken from cultured CD4+ T cells. Each CDR3 protein gets one entry after TCRdb re-called the PCR reads with MiXCR. The sample yields some 23,000 distinct CDR3 sequences, more than 25% seen once. The sequence came from a human donor who had recovered from COVID-19. The material was CD4+ T cells from blood, cultured in vitro, obtained about 7 months after SARS-CoV-2 vaccination.

The CDR3 region has the DNA TGTGCCATCAGGGGACTCCTCACAGATACGCAGTATTTT. Translation gives CAIRGLLTDTQYF. The chain recombines TRBV6-1 with TRBJ2-3; D tentatively fits TRBD1 or TRBD2 (6 bases each). Per germline, CDR1 MNHNS and CDR2 SASEGT. The V gene lost 10 bases and the J gene lost 2 bases, with 13 bases spanning the gap. The CDR3 consists of 13 residues.